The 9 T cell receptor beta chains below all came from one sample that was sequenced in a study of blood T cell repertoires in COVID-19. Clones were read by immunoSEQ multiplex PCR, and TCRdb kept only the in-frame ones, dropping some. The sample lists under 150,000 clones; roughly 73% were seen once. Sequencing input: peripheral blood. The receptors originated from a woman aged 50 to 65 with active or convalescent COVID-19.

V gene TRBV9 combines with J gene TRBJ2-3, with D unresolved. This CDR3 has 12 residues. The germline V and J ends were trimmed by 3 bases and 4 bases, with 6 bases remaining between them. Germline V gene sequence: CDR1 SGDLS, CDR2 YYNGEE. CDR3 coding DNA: TGTGCCAGCAGCGCCCTGTCAGATACGCAGTATTTT. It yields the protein CASSALSDTQYF. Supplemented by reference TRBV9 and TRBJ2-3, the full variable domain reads DSGVTQTPKHLITATGQRVTLRCSPRSGDLSVYWYQQSLDQGLQFLIQYYNGEERAKGNILERFSAQQFPDLHSELNLSSLELGDSALYFCASSALSDTQYFGPGTRLTVL.

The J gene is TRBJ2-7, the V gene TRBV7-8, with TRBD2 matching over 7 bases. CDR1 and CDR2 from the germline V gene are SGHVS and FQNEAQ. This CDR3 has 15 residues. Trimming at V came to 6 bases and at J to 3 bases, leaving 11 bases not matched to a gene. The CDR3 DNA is TGTGCCAGCAGTCTTAGCGGGTCTCCAAGCTACGAGCAGTACTTC. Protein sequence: CASSLSGSPSYEQYF.

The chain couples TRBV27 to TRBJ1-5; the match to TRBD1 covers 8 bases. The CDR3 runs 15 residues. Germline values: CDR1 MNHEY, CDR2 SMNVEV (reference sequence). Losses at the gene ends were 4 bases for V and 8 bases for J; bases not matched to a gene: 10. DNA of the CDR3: TGTGCCAGCAGTTCGACCAGGACAGGGACGGAGCCCCAGCATTTT. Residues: CASSSTRTGTEPQHF.

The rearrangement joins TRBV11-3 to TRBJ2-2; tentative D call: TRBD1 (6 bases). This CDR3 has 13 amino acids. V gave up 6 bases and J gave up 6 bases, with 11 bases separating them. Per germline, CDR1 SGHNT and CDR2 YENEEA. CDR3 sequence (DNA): TGTGCCAGCAGTACAGGGAAACCCGGGGAGCTGTTTTTT. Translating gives CASSTGKPGELFF.

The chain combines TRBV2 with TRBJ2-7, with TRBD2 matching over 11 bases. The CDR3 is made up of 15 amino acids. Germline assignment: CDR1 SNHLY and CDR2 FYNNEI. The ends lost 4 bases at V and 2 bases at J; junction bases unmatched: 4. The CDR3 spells CASSGTSGFAYEQYF. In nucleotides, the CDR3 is TGTGCCAGCAGTGGGACTAGCGGGTTTGCCTACGAGCAGTACTTC.

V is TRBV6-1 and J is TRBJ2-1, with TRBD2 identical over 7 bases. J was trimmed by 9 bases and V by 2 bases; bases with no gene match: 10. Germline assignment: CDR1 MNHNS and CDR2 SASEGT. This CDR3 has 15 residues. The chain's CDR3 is CASSETGGFGGEQFF. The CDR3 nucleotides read TGTGCCAGCAGTGAAACGGGAGGCTTTGGGGGTGAGCAGTTCTTC.

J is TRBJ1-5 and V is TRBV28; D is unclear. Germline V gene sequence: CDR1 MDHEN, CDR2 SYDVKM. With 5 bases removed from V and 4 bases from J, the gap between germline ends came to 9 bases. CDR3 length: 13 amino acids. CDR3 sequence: CASSPPPNQPQHF. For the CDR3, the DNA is TGTGCCAGCAGTCCCCCCCCGAATCAGCCCCAGCATTTT.

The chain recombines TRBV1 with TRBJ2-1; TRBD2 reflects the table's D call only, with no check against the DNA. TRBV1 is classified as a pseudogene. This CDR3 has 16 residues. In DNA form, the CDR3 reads TGCACCAGCAGCCAAGAGGCTAGCGGGAGGGTATGTGAGCAGTTCTTC. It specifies CTSSQEASGRVCEQFF.

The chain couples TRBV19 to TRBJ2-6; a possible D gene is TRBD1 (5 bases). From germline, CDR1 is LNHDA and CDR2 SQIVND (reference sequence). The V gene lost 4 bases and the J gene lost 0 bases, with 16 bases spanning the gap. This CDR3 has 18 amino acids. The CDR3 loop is CASSKPQGIGSGANVLTF. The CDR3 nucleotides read TGTGCCAGTAGTAAACCGCAGGGAATTGGCTCTGGGGCCAACGTCCTGACTTTC. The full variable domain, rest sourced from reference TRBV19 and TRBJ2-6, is DGGITQSPKYLFRKEGQNVTLSCEQNLNHDAMYWYRQDPGQGLRLIYYSQIVNDFQKGDIAEGYSVSREKKESFPLTVTSAQKNPTAFYLCASSKPQGIGSGANVLTFGAGSRLTVL.